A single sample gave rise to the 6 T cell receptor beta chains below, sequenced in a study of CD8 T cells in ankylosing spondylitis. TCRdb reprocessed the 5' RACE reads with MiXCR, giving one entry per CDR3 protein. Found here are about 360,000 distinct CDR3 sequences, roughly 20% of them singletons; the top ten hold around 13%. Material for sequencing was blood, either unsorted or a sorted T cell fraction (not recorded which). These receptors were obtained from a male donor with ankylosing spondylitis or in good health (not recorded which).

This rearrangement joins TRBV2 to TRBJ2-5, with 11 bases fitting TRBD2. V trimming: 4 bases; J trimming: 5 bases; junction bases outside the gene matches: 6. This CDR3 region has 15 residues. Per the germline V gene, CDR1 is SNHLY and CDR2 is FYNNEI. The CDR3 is CASSGGLADYETQYF. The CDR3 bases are TGTGCCAGCAGTGGGGGACTAGCGGACTACGAGACCCAGTACTTC.

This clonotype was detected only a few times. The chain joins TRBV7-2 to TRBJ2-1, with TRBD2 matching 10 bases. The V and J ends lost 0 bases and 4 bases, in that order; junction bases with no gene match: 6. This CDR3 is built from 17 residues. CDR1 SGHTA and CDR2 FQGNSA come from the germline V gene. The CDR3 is CASSLAPSGGLYNEQFF. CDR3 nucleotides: TGTGCCAGCAGCTTAGCACCTAGCGGGGGCCTTTACAATGAGCAGTTCTTC.

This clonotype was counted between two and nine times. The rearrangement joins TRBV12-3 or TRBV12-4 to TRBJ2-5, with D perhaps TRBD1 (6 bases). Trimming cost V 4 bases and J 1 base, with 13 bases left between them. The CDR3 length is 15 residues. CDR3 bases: TGTGCCAGCAGTTCATGGACAGCGGCCCAAGAGACCCAGTACTTC. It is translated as CASSSWTAAQETQYF.

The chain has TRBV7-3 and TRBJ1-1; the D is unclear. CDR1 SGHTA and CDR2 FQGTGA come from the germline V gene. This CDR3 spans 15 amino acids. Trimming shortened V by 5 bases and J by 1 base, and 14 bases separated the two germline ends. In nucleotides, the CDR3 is TGTGCCAGCAGCCCCCTGAAGGCATCGAACACTGAAGCTTTCTTT. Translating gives CASSPLKASNTEAFF.

The CDR3 is CSGQQGLGETQYF. Here the CDR3 DNA reads TGCAGCGGGCAACAGGGACTTGGAGAGACCCAGTACTTC. V is TRBV29-1 and J is TRBJ2-5; TRBD1 or TRBD2 may be the D gene (6 bases each). Germline V gene sequence: CDR1 SQVTM, CDR2 ANQGSEA. V lost 7 bases, J lost 4 bases, and 16 bases lay in between. The CDR3 has 13 amino acids.

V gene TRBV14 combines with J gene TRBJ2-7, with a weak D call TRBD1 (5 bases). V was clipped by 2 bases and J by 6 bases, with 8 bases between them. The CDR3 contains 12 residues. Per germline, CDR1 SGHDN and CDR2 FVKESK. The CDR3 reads CASSQNGAEQYF. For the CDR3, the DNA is TGTGCCAGCAGCCAAAATGGGGCCGAGCAGTACTTC.